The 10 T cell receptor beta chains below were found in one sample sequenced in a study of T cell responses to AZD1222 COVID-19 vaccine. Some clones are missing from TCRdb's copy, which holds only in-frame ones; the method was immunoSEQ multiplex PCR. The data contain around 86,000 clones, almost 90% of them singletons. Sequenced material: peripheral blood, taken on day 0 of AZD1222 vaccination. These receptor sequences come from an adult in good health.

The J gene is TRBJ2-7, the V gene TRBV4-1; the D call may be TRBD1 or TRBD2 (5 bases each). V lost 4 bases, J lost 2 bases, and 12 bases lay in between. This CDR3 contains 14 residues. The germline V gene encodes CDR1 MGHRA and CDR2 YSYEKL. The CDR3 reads CASSLGTSAYEQYF. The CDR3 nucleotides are TGCGCCAGCAGCCTGGGGACGAGCGCCTACGAGCAGTACTTC.

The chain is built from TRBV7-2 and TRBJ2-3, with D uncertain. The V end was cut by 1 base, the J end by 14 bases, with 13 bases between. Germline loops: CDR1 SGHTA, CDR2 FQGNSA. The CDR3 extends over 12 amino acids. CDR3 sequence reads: CASSLEGSSRYF. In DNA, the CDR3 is TGTGCCAGCAGCTTAGAAGGGTCCAGTAGGTATTTT.

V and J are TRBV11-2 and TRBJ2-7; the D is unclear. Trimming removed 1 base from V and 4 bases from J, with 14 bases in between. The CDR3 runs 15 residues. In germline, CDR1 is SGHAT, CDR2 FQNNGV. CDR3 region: CASSLVQSDGYEQYF. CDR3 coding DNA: TGTGCCAGCAGCTTAGTACAGTCCGACGGATACGAGCAGTACTTC.

The CDR3 region is CASTTGRVPEAFF. The CDR3 DNA reads TGTGCCAGCACTACGGGCAGGGTCCCTGAAGCTTTCTTT. The rearrangement uses TRBV6-5 and TRBJ1-1, with D perhaps matching TRBD1 (5 bases). The CDR3 has 13 residues. Germline V gene data show CDR1 as MNHEY and CDR2 as SVGAGI. Trimming removed 7 bases at V and 6 bases at J, with 15 bases between.

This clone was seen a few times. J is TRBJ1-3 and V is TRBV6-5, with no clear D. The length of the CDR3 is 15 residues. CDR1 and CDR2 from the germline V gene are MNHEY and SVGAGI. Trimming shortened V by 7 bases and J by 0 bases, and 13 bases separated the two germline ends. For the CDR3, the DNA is TGTGCCAGCACGGCAGAAATGAGCTCTGGAAACACCATATATTTT. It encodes CASTAEMSSGNTIYF.

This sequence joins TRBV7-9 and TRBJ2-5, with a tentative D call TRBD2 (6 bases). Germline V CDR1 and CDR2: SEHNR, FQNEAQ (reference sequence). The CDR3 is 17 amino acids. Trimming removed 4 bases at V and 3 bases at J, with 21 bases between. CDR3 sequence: CASSSGIGFGRKETQYF. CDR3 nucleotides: TGTGCCAGCAGCTCGGGTATTGGGTTTGGGAGGAAAGAGACCCAGTACTTC. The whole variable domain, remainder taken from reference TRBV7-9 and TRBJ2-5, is DTGVSQNPRHKITKRGQNVTFRCDPISEHNRLYWYRQTLGQGPEFLTYFQNEAQLEKSRLLSDRFSAERPKGSFSTLEIQRTEQGDSAMYLCASSSGIGFGRKETQYFGPGTRLLVL.

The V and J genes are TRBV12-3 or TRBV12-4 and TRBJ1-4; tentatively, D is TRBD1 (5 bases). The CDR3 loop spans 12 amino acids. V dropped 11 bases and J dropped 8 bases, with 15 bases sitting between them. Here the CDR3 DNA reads TGTGCCTCTAGCAGGGAGGAGGAAAAACTGTTTTTT. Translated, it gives CASSREEEKLFF.

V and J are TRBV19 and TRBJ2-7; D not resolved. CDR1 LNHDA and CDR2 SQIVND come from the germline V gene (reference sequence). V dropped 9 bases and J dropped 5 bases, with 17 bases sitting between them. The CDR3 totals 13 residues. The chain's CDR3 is CASAGSPPHEQYF. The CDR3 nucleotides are TGTGCCAGCGCCGGGTCGCCCCCCCACGAGCAGTACTTC.

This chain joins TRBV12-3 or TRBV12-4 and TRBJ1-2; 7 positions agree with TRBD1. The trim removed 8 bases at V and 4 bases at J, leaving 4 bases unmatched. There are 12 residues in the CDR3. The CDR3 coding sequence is TGTGCCAGCGGAACAGGGGCCTATGGCTACACCTTC. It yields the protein CASGTGAYGYTF.

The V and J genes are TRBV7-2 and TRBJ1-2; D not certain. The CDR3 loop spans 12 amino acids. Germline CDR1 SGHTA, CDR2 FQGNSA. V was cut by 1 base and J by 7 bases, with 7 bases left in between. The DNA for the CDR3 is TGTGCCAGCAGCTTAGGGGAGGGTGGCTACACCTTC. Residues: CASSLGEGGYTF.